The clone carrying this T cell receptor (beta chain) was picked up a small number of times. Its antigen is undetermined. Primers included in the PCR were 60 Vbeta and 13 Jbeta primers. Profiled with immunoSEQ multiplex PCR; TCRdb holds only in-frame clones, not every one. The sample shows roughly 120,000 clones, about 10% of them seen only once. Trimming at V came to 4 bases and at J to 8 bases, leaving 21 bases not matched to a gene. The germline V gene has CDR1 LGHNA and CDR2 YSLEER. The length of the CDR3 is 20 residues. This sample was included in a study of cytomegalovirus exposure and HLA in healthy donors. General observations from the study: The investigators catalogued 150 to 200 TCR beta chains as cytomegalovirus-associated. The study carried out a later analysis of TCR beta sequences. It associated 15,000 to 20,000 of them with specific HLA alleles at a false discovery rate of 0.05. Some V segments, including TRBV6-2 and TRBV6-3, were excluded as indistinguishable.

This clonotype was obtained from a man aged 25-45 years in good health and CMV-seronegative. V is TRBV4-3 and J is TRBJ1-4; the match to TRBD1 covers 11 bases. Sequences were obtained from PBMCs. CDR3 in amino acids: CASSPLRRTGGSISREKLFF. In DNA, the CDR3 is TGCGCCAGCAGCCCCCTTCGTAGGACAGGGGGCTCCATTTCGCGAGAAAAACTGTTTTTT.